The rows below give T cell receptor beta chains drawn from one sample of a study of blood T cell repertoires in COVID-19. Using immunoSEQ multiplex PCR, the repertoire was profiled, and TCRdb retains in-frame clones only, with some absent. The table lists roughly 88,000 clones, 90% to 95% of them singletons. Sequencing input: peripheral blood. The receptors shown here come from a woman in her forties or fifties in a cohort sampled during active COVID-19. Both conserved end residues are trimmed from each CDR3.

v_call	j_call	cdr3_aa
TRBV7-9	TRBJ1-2	ASSRDRTNYGYT
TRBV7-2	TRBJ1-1	ASSPLRGTEAF
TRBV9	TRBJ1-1	ASSPPGQGMNTEAF
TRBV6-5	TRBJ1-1	ASSYSRTGWHTEAF
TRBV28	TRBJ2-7	ASSLPSGGYEQY
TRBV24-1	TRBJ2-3	ATKRGTTDTQY
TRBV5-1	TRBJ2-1	ASSAAGTSVVEQF
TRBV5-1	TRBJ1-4	ASSLAKTGVGEKLF
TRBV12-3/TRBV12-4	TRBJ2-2	ASINRGPGELF
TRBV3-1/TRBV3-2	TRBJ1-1	ASSQDTENTEAF
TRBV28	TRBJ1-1	ASTTPLRNTEAF
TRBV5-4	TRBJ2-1	ASSLPGLAGASFNEQF
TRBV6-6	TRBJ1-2	ASSYSNQGQGGYT